These 22 T cell receptor beta chains came from one sample sequenced in a study. TCRdb recomputed calls from the 5' RACE reads with MiXCR, one row per CDR3 protein. The table records about 57,000 distinct CDR3 sequences, more than 25% of them present only once. The sorted Tregs were CD4+CD25+CD127-/low cells. Sequencing was done on a sample of tumor-infiltrating Tregs sorted from the breast tumor. The receptors were gathered from a female donor with breast cancer.

The chain recombines TRBV6-1 with TRBJ2-3; perhaps TRBD2 as D (9 bases). This CDR3 comprises 15 residues. V shed 4 bases and J shed 14 bases, with 25 bases lying between them. CDR1 and CDR2 (germline): MNHNS, SASEGT. CDR3 sequence reads: CASSVDRVGTSPRYF. The CDR3 nucleotides read TGTGCCAGCAGTGTGGACAGGGTAGGGACTAGCCCGCGGTATTTT.

The sample holds a few counts of this clonotype. A read error may account for a junction end that differs from germline. The rearrangement joins TRBV9 to TRBJ2-3, with 8 positions matching TRBD2. The CDR3 contains 15 residues. Germline CDR1 and CDR2: SGDLS and YYNGEE. Written as DNA, the CDR3 is TGTGCCGGCAGCGTGCGGGGGGACCTGGCAGATACGCAGTATTTT. It translates to CAGSVRGDLADTQYF.

The table lists this clonotype with a few counts. The genes are TRBV9 and TRBJ2-5, with 16 bases lining up with TRBD2. This CDR3 is built from 16 residues. V gave up 3 bases and J gave up 6 bases; unmatched junction bases: 5. The V gene's germline CDR1 is SGDLS and CDR2 YYNGEE. Here the CDR3 reads CASSAGLAGGRQTQYF. CDR3 DNA: TGTGCCAGCAGCGCGGGACTAGCGGGAGGGCGGCAGACCCAGTACTTC.

A word on this clonotype: With a much larger clone just one base away, this may be a read error. J is TRBJ2-3 and V is TRBV5-1, with D possibly TRBD2 on 6 matching bases. The CDR3 runs to 15 residues. Germline values: CDR1 SGHRS, CDR2 YFSETQ. DNA for the CDR3: TGCGCCGGCAGCTTGACGGGAGTGGTCCCAGATACGCAGTATTTT. Its translation: CAGSLTGVVPDTQYF.

The chain is built from TRBV6-1 and TRBJ1-3; D possibly corresponds to TRBD1 (6 bases). Germline loops: CDR1 MNHNS, CDR2 SASEGT. The CDR3 extends over 16 amino acids. V lost 2 bases to trimming and J lost 2 bases, with 13 bases between them. CDR3 bases: TGTGCCAGCAGTGAAACAGGGAGTCTCGCTGGAAACACCATATATTTT. It is translated as CASSETGSLAGNTIYF.

Ten or more counts support this clonotype. The chain combines TRBV4-1 with TRBJ2-1; D remains unclear. Germline V lookup: CDR1 MGHRA, CDR2 YSYEKL. The germline V and J ends were trimmed by 1 base and 3 bases, with 7 bases remaining between them. There are 14 residues in the CDR3. In nucleotides, the CDR3 is TGCGCCAGCAGCCAAGCGTTCGACTACAATGAGCAGTTCTTC. Translated: CASSQAFDYNEQFF.

This clonotype was seen only a few times. This chain joins TRBV4-3 and TRBJ2-3, with TRBD2 matching 10 bases. CDR1 and CDR2 from the germline V gene are LGHNA and YSLEER. V was pared by 0 bases and J by 11 bases, with 11 bases of the junction left unmatched. This CDR3 contains 16 residues. CDR3 amino acids: CASSQEGLAITDGQYF. The DNA of the CDR3 is TGCGCCAGCAGCCAAGAGGGACTAGCGATCACAGATGGGCAGTATTTT.

This clonotype turned up a few times. This chain joins TRBV2 and TRBJ2-1; 9 bases are a match to TRBD1. The V gene end was trimmed by 8 bases and the J gene end by 8 bases; junction bases not matched to a gene: 13. Germline V lookup: CDR1 SNHLY, CDR2 FYNNEI. The CDR3 consists of 15 residues. The CDR3 sequence is CASRRRDRESDEQFF. In DNA form, the CDR3 reads TGTGCCAGCCGACGCCGGGACAGGGAGAGTGATGAGCAGTTCTTC.

The chain carries TRBV12-3 or TRBV12-4 and TRBJ1-1; D gene ambiguous. The CDR3 consists of 12 residues. V lost 6 bases to trimming and J lost 6 bases, with 11 bases between them. The CDR3 DNA follows: TGTGCCAGCAGGTTCGCGCTGGCTGAAGCTTTCTTT. It is translated as CASRFALAEAFF.

The rearrangement links TRBV7-3 to TRBJ2-1, with 8 positions matching TRBD2. This CDR3 has 18 residues. After removal of 2 bases from V and 8 bases from J, the junction contained 17 bases not matched to a gene. Germline values: CDR1 SGHTA, CDR2 FQGTGA. CDR3 DNA sequence: TGTGCCAGCAGCTTAGAAACCTTTCTATCGGGAGGGCCGCATGAGCAGTTCTTC. Its protein is CASSLETFLSGGPHEQFF. The full variable domain, its missing parts supplied by reference TRBV7-3 and TRBJ2-1, is GAGVSQTPSNKVTEKGKYVELRCDPISGHTALYWYRQSLGQGPEFLIYFQGTGAADDSGLPNDRFFAVRPEGSVSTLKIQRTERGDSAVYLCASSLETFLSGGPHEQFFGPGTRLTVL.

This clonotype was observed once. This clone may be a read error of a much larger clone one base away. The chain employs TRBV5-1 and TRBJ2-5; weak D call: TRBD1 (5 bases). The CDR3 covers 13 residues. The germline gives CDR1 SGHRS, CDR2 YFSETQ. In DNA form, the CDR3 reads TGCGCCAGCAGCCCAGGAATAGGGGAAACCCAGTCCTTC. Its protein is CASSPGIGETQSF.

The chain has TRBV5-5 and TRBJ2-2; D gene ambiguous. The CDR3 covers 13 residues. Deletions cut 2 bases from V and 10 bases from J, with 12 bases between. CDR1 and CDR2 from the germline V gene are SGHKS and YYEKEE (reference sequence). This chain's CDR3 is CASSFLAREELFF. CDR3 nucleotides: TGTGCCAGCAGCTTTTTGGCCCGTGAGGAGCTGTTTTTT.

In its sample, this clonotype was seen many times. The V and J genes are TRBV20-1 and TRBJ2-7, with D perhaps matching TRBD1 (5 bases). CDR1 and CDR2 (germline): DFQATT, SNEGSKA (reference sequence). The CDR3 contains 14 residues. The V end lost 2 bases, the J end lost 9 bases, and 20 bases lay between the germline ends. The DNA for the CDR3 is TGCAGTGCTAGACAAGCATTAGGGGTTCCGGCGCAGTACTTC. Protein sequence: CSARQALGVPAQYF.

This clonotype was seen a few times. This chain uses TRBV5-1 with TRBJ2-3, with 11 bases lining up with TRBD2. Germline CDR1 is SGHRS and CDR2 is YFSETQ. V was pared by 7 bases and J by 4 bases, with 8 bases of the junction left unmatched. CDR3 length: 15 residues. The CDR3 loop reads CASRPTSGGADTQYF. CDR3 coding DNA: TGCGCCAGCCGACCTACTAGCGGGGGTGCAGATACGCAGTATTTT.

V and J are TRBV29-1 and TRBJ2-4; 9 bases agree with TRBD2. V shed 5 bases and J 3 bases; nucleotides not matched to a gene: 8. This CDR3 has 15 residues. The V gene's germline CDR1 is SQVTM and CDR2 ANQGSEA. CDR3 in amino acids: CSVLGLAPHKNIQYF. The CDR3, as DNA: TGCAGCGTTTTAGGACTAGCGCCTCACAAAAACATTCAGTACTTC.

V is TRBV7-7 and J is TRBJ2-3; TRBD1 matches 8 bases. The V gene's germline CDR1 is SSHAT and CDR2 FNYEAQ (reference sequence). The CDR3 is 15 residues long. The V segment lost 5 bases and the J segment 4 bases; nucleotides outside the gene matches: 8. The CDR3 here is CASSTGTGYADTQYF. The CDR3 DNA reads TGTGCCAGCAGCACCGGGACAGGTTACGCAGATACGCAGTATTTT.

This clonotype was found many times. This chain links TRBV15 with TRBJ1-4; TRBD1 aligns across 9 bases. The CDR3 extends over 15 amino acids. Germline loops: CDR1 LNHNV, CDR2 YYDKDF (reference sequence). The J segment lost 6 bases and the V segment lost 5 bases, leaving 7 bases of the junction unmatched. In DNA, the CDR3 is TGTGCCACCAGCGACTATGGGACAGGGTATGAAAAACTGTTTTTT. It encodes CATSDYGTGYEKLFF.

The rearrangement links TRBV4-2 to TRBJ2-2; D perhaps matches TRBD1 (6 bases). The V gene lost 0 bases and the J gene lost 5 bases, with 19 bases spanning the gap. This CDR3 is 18 amino acids long. Per germline, CDR1 LGHNA and CDR2 YNFKEQ. The CDR3 loop reads CASSQEGQEQGWTGELFF. The DNA for the CDR3 is TGTGCCAGCAGCCAAGAAGGTCAGGAACAGGGATGGACCGGGGAGCTGTTTTTT.

The chain links TRBV19 to TRBJ2-7; TRBD2 might be the D (5 bases). This CDR3 region has 13 residues. Per germline, CDR1 LNHDA and CDR2 SQIVND (reference sequence). Trimming removed 10 bases from V and 2 bases from J, with 15 bases in between. CDR3 in DNA: TGTGCCACCAAGAACGGGAACACCTACGAGCAGTACTTC. This sequence encodes CATKNGNTYEQYF.

The rearrangement links TRBV5-1 to TRBJ2-3; 8 bases fit TRBD1. The ends lost 2 bases at V and 4 bases at J; junction bases unmatched: 3. The CDR3 has 14 residues. Germline V gives CDR1 SGHRS, CDR2 YFSETQ. CDR3 in amino acids: CASSFGQGSDTQYF. CDR3 sequence (DNA): TGCGCCAGCAGCTTTGGACAGGGCTCAGATACGCAGTATTTT.

This clonotype was recorded at least ten times. This sequence joins TRBV20-1 and TRBJ2-7; 7 bases match TRBD1. The CDR3 sequence is 11 residues long. V shed 6 bases and J 5 bases; nucleotides not matched to a gene: 4. The germline CDR1 and CDR2 sequences are DFQATT and SNEGSKA (reference sequence). The CDR3 loop reads CSADRDDEQYF. The CDR3 nucleotides read TGCAGTGCCGACAGGGATGACGAGCAGTACTTC.

Ten or more counts support this clonotype. This chain joins TRBV5-1 and TRBJ1-1; the D is unclear. V shed 0 bases and J shed 0 bases, with 3 bases lying between them. The CDR3 contains 13 residues. The germline gives CDR1 SGHRS, CDR2 YFSETQ. The chain's CDR3 is CASSLVLNTEAFF. As DNA, the CDR3 is TGCGCCAGCAGCTTGGTATTGAACACTGAAGCTTTCTTT.